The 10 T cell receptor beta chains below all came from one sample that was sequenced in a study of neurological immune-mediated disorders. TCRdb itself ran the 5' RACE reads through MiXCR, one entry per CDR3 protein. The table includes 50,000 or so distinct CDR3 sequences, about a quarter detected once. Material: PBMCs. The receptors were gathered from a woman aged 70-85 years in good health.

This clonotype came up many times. In DNA, the CDR3 is TGTGCCAGCAGCCCGTGGACAGGGACTTACGAGCAGTACTTC. This gives the protein CASSPWTGTYEQYF. This sequence joins TRBV7-2 and TRBJ2-7; 8 nucleotides align to TRBD1. Per the germline V gene, CDR1 is SGHTA and CDR2 is FQGNSA. The J segment lost 4 bases and the V segment lost 5 bases, leaving 7 bases of the junction unmatched. This CDR3 is 14 amino acids long.

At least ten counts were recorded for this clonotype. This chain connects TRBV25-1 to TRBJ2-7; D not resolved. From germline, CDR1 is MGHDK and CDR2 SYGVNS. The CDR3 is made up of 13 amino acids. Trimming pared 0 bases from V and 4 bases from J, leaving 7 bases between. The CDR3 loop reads CASSEYPSYEQYF. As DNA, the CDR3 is TGTGCCAGCAGTGAATACCCATCATACGAGCAGTACTTC.

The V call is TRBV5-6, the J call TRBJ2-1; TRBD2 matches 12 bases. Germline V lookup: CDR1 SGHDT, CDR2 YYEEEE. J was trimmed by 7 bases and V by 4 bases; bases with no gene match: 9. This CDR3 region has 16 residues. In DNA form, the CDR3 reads TGTGCCAGCAGCCTGCCGACTAGCGGGGGAGGGAATGAGCAGTTCTTC. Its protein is CASSLPTSGGGNEQFF. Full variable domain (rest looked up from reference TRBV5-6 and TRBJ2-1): DAGVTQSPTHLIKTRGQQVTLRCSPKSGHDTVSWYQQALGQGPQFIFQYYEEEERQRGNFPDRFSGHQFPNYSSELNVNALLLGDSALYLCASSLPTSGGGNEQFFGPGTRLTVL.

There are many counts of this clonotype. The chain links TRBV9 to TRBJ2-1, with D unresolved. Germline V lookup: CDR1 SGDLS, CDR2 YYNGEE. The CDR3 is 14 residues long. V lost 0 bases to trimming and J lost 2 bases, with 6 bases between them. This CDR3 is CASSVGGTYNEQFF. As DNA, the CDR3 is TGTGCCAGCAGCGTAGGTGGTACCTACAATGAGCAGTTCTTC.

The CDR3 loop reads CASSYSDRNTGELFF. CDR3 nucleotide sequence: TGTGCCAGCAGTTACTCGGACAGGAACACCGGGGAGCTGTTTTTT. The V gene is TRBV6-2 or TRBV6-3, the J gene TRBJ2-2; tentatively, D is TRBD1 (6 bases). This CDR3 has 15 residues. Trimming pared 0 bases from V and 1 base from J, leaving 6 bases between. The germline CDR1 and CDR2 sequences are MNHEY and SVGEGT.

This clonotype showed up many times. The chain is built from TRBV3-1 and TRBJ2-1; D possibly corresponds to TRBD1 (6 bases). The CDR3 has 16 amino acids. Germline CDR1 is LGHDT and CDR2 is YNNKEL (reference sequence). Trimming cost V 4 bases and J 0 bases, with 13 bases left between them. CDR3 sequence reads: CASSPQQGYSYNEQFF. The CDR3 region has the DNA TGTGCCAGCAGCCCGCAACAGGGCTACTCCTACAATGAGCAGTTCTTC.

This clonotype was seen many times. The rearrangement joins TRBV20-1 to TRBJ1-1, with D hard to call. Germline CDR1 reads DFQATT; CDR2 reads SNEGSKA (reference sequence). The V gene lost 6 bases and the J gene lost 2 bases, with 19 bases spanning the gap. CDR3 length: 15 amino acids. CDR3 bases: TGCAGTGCACCCCTCGGGGTGTCCTTCAACACTGAAGCTTTCTTT. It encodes CSAPLGVSFNTEAFF.

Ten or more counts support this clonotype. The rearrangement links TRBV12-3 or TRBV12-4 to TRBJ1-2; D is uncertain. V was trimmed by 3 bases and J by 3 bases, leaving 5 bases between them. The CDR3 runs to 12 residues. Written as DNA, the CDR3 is TGTGCCAGCAGTTTTTCCGACTATGGCTACACCTTC. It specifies CASSFSDYGYTF.

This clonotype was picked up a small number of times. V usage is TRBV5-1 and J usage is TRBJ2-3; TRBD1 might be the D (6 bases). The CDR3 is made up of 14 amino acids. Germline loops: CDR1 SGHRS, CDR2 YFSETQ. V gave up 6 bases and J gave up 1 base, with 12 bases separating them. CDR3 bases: TGCGCCAGCAAAGAGACAGGAGGCACAGATACGCAGTATTTT. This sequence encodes CASKETGGTDTQYF.

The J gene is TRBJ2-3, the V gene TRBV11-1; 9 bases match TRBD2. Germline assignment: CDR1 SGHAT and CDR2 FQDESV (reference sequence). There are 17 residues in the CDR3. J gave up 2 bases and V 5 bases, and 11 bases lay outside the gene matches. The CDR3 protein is CASSLSFAGGHTDTQYF. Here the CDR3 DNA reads TGTGCCAGCAGCCTCTCTTTTGCGGGAGGGCACACAGATACGCAGTATTTT.